These 24 T cell receptor beta chains were all obtained from the same sample, sequenced in a study of prognosis after radiotherapy for stage I lung cancer (dated by TCRdb to about 2021). This sample was sequenced with an Illumina HiSeq 3000. Two rounds of multiplex PCR were used to amplify the TCR beta CDR3 region from genomic DNA. The first PCR round used primers specific to each TRBV and TRBJ gene, with sequences filed in Chinese patent CN105087789A. The public reads were run again by TCRdb, first through fastp at Q25 and then through MiXCR, and only productive beta chains were kept. All rows with the same CDR3 protein become a single entry with the most common DNA and genes. Within this sample are about 28,000 distinct CDR3 sequences, with 31% of them counted one time only. The ten largest clones take up 9% to 14% of the sample. This sample comprised PBMCs, obtained before or after stereotactic body radiation therapy (not recorded which). These receptors all come from a donor over 45 with non-small cell lung cancer.

At least ten counts were recorded for this clonotype. This chain connects TRBV20-1 to TRBJ2-1; D assignment may be TRBD1 or TRBD2 (5 bases each). V lost 3 bases, J lost 10 bases, and 10 bases lay in between. The CDR3 contains 11 residues. Per germline, CDR1 DFQATT and CDR2 SNEGSKA (reference sequence). In DNA, the CDR3 is TGCAGTGCTAGGAAGGGACGGGAGCAGTTCTTC. It codes for CSARKGREQFF.

This clonotype was seen only once. CDR3 sequence: CSALWTGGCGEQYF. Written as DNA, the CDR3 is TGCAGTGCTCTCTGGACAGGGGGCTGTGGGGAGCAGTACTTC. The rearrangement joins TRBV20-1 to TRBJ2-7; 11 positions agree with TRBD1. The CDR3 has 14 residues. J was trimmed by 7 bases and V by 5 bases; bases with no gene match: 10. Germline V lookup: CDR1 DFQATT, CDR2 SNEGSKA (reference sequence).

This clonotype came up many times. The chain links TRBV6-1 to TRBJ2-3; D is unclear. V lost 5 bases, J lost 6 bases, and 9 bases lay in between. CDR1 is MNHNS, CDR2 SASEGT, per germline. This CDR3 is built from 12 residues. The CDR3 nucleotides read TGTGCCAGCAGTCTCCGGGTGGATACGCAGTATTTT. It yields the protein CASSLRVDTQYF.

This clonotype occurred many times. The chain uses TRBV28 and TRBJ1-2; D gene unclear. Germline values: CDR1 MDHEN, CDR2 SYDVKM. V lost 6 bases, J lost 8 bases, and 16 bases lay in between. CDR3 length: 13 residues. The CDR3 region has the DNA TGTGCCAGCAGGACGCCCTTTCGTAGGGGCTACACCTTC. Its translation is CASRTPFRRGYTF.

The chain combines TRBV7-2 with TRBJ2-1, with 10 positions matching TRBD2. The CDR3 covers 16 residues. Germline loops: CDR1 SGHTA, CDR2 FQGNSA. Trimming at V came to 5 bases and at J to 0 bases, leaving 4 bases not matched to a gene. The CDR3 region is CASSPPSGSSYNEQFF. CDR3 DNA: TGTGCCAGCAGCCCCCCTAGCGGGAGCTCCTACAATGAGCAGTTCTTC.

This clonotype was counted many times. The rearrangement uses TRBV29-1 and TRBJ2-1; D possibly corresponds to TRBD1 (6 bases). Trimming pared 4 bases from V and 12 bases from J, leaving 28 bases between. The CDR3 has 16 amino acids. Germline lookup yields CDR1 SQVTM and CDR2 ANQGSEA. The CDR3 region has the DNA TGCAGCGTTGGAGGCGGACAGTTGAGTGAATCGGTTGGGCAGTTCTTC. Protein: CSVGGGQLSESVGQFF.

The genes are TRBV4-1 and TRBJ2-3, with TRBD1 matching over 8 bases. Per the germline V gene, CDR1 is MGHRA and CDR2 is YSYEKL. The CDR3 is made up of 15 amino acids. The ends lost 0 bases at V and 6 bases at J; junction bases unmatched: 5. The CDR3 bases are TGCGCCAGCAGCCAAGATCCGACAGGGGCTGATACGCAGTATTTT. It specifies CASSQDPTGADTQYF.

Remarks on this clonotype: The germline gene is not matched at one end of the junction; a read error may be the cause. The rearrangement links TRBV20-1 to TRBJ1-6; 7 nucleotides agree with TRBD1. Germline loops: CDR1 DFQATT, CDR2 SNEGSKA (reference sequence). The CDR3 extends over 20 amino acids. CDR3 residues: CSPRWGGGQWVASYNSPLHF. The CDR3 DNA sequence: TGCAGTCCTAGATGGGGCGGGGGACAGTGGGTCGCAAGCTATAATTCACCCCTCCACTTT.

This clonotype appeared a few times. The chain joins TRBV4-1 to TRBJ2-4, with 8 bases matching TRBD1. In germline, CDR1 is MGHRA, CDR2 YSYEKL. V lost 3 bases, J lost 0 bases, and 4 bases stayed unmatched. The CDR3 spans 16 residues. Here the CDR3 DNA reads TGCGCCAGCAGCCACTGGACAGGGTTAGCCAAAAACATTCAGTACTTC. Protein sequence: CASSHWTGLAKNIQYF.

There are many counts of this clonotype. The chain carries TRBV11-2 and TRBJ2-3, with TRBD1 matching over 9 bases. Germline CDR1 is SGHAT and CDR2 is FQNNGV. V gave up 5 bases and J gave up 5 bases; unmatched junction bases: 8. This CDR3 comprises 15 residues. The DNA for the CDR3 is TGTGCCAGCAGCCCCGGGACAGGGCTGGAAGATACGCAGTATTTT. This codes for CASSPGTGLEDTQYF.

Comment on this clonotype: A far more abundant clone sits one base away, making this likely a read error. Because it lacks the conserved phenylalanine or tryptophan at the end, this CDR3 is likely a read error. The V gene is TRBV28, the J gene TRBJ2-3; D remains unclear. This CDR3 comprises 14 residues. The germline V gene has CDR1 MDHEN and CDR2 SYDVKM. V lost 2 bases and J 3 bases, leaving 9 bases between the germline ends. CDR3 amino acids: CASSLKGRTDTQYI. CDR3 nucleotide sequence: TGTGCCAGCAGTTTAAAAGGCAGGACAGATACGCAGTATATT.

This clonotype showed up many times. This chain joins TRBV19 and TRBJ2-5; 7 positions match TRBD1. V lost 9 bases and J lost 5; bases outside the gene matches: 12. The CDR3 is 14 residues long. Looked up from germline, CDR1 is LNHDA and CDR2 is SQIVND (reference sequence). In nucleotides, the CDR3 is TGTGCCAGCGCCCAGGACAGGCTACTGGAGACCCAGTACTTC. Protein product: CASAQDRLLETQYF.

Many counts were recorded for this clonotype. This rearrangement joins TRBV19 to TRBJ1-3, with a possible D match to TRBD1 (5 bases). The V and J ends lost 6 bases and 0 bases respectively, with 15 bases between them. CDR3 length equals 16 residues. The V gene's germline CDR1 is LNHDA and CDR2 SQIVND (reference sequence). CDR3 in amino acids: CASRGERGPSGNTIYF. The CDR3, as DNA: TGTGCCAGTAGAGGGGAACGAGGTCCCTCTGGAAACACCATATATTTT. Supplemented by reference TRBV19 and TRBJ1-3, the full variable domain reads DGGITQSPKYLFRKEGQNVTLSCEQNLNHDAMYWYRQDPGQGLRLIYYSQIVNDFQKGDIAEGYSVSREKKESFPLTVTSAQKNPTAFYLCASRGERGPSGNTIYFGEGSWLTVV.

Worth noting for this clonotype: This may be a read error: a much more frequent sequence differs by one nucleotide. The V gene is TRBV5-4, the J gene TRBJ1-3, with 9 bases lining up with TRBD1. Germline CDR1 reads SGHNT; CDR2 reads YYREEE (reference sequence). The CDR3 extends over 16 amino acids. V shed 4 bases, J shed 0 bases, and the junction held 5 bases outside the gene matches. In DNA, the CDR3 is TGTGCCAGCAGCGCGGGACAGGGCCCCTCTGGAAACACCATATATTTT. Encoded protein: CASSAGQGPSGNTIYF.

The V gene is TRBV28, the J gene TRBJ1-3, with D uncertain. The V gene's germline CDR1 is MDHEN and CDR2 SYDVKM. The CDR3 has 15 amino acids. The V end was cut by 7 bases, the J end by 0 bases, with 13 bases between. The CDR3 nucleotides read TGTGCCAGCATCGTAAACTCCGTCTCTGGAAACACCATATATTTT. Residues: CASIVNSVSGNTIYF.

As for this clonotype: This likely came from a read error, as a far larger clone is one base away. This sequence joins TRBV7-2 and TRBJ1-2; TRBD1 is a possible D gene (6 bases). The CDR3 has 14 residues. Germline V gene lookup returns CDR1 SGHTA and CDR2 FQGNSA. The DNA for the CDR3 is TGTGTCAGCAGCCCTAGATGGGGGGCGCGGGGCTACACCTTC. It yields the protein CVSSPRWGARGYTF.

The V call is TRBV7-9, the J call TRBJ2-3; D perhaps matches TRBD2 (6 bases). V shed 5 bases and J shed 4 bases, with 19 bases lying between them. The CDR3 sequence is 16 residues long. The germline V gene encodes CDR1 SEHNR and CDR2 FQNEAQ (reference sequence). In nucleotides, the CDR3 is TGTGCCAGCAGCCCCCCTGACAGAATAGCGGCAGATACGCAGTATTTT. This sequence encodes CASSPPDRIAADTQYF.

This clonotype was detected ten times or more. J is TRBJ2-7 and V is TRBV7-2, with no clear D. Germline CDR1 SGHTA, CDR2 FQGNSA. This CDR3 comprises 15 residues. Trimming left V 1 base short and J 5 bases short, with 15 bases between. CDR3 nucleotide sequence: TGTGCCAGCAGCTTAGTAGACTTAATTAAGGACGAGCAGTACTTC. This encodes CASSLVDLIKDEQYF.

The chain combines TRBV6-1 with TRBJ1-5, with no clear D. The CDR3 is made up of 15 amino acids. In germline, CDR1 is MNHNS, CDR2 SASEGT. Trimming took 1 base from V and 4 from J, leaving 11 bases between them. The CDR3 reads CASSEERRLNQPQHF. CDR3 nucleotide sequence: TGTGCCAGCAGTGAAGAGCGGAGGCTAAATCAGCCCCAGCATTTT.

The sample holds many counts of this clonotype. This chain links TRBV5-5 with TRBJ2-1; 13 positions match TRBD2. J was trimmed by 3 bases and V by 2 bases; bases with no gene match: 5. CDR1 and CDR2 from the germline V gene are SGHKS and YYEKEE (reference sequence). The CDR3 spans 17 residues. This CDR3 is CASSFLGTSGIYNEQFF. CDR3 DNA sequence: TGTGCCAGCAGCTTTCTCGGGACTAGCGGGATCTACAATGAGCAGTTCTTC. The full variable domain, in which reference TRBV5-5 and TRBJ2-1 provide the parts outside the CDR3, is DAGVTQSPTHLIKTRGQQVTLRCSPISGHKSVSWYQQVLGQGPQFIFQYYEKEERGRGNFPDRFSARQFPNYSSELNVNALLLGDSALYLCASSFLGTSGIYNEQFFGPGTRLTVL.

V gene TRBV10-1 combines with J gene TRBJ2-7; 9 bases map to TRBD1. Germline lookup yields CDR1 WNHNN and CDR2 SYGVQD (reference sequence). V lost 6 bases to trimming and J lost 13 bases; unmatched junction nucleotides: 10. The CDR3 spans 12 residues. The CDR3 loop is CASRTQTGGLYF. The CDR3 DNA sequence: TGCGCCAGCAGGACACAAACAGGGGGCTTATACTTC.

At least ten counts were recorded for this clonotype. The rearrangement links TRBV20-1 to TRBJ2-3, with TRBD1 matching over 7 bases. The V and J ends lost 5 bases and 5 bases, in that order; junction bases with no gene match: 13. Germline-derived CDR1 and CDR2 are DFQATT and SNEGSKA (reference sequence). The CDR3 covers 15 residues. Written as DNA, the CDR3 is TGCAGTGCTCACAGGGGCAGGGGAGATCGAGATACGCAGTATTTT. This sequence encodes CSAHRGRGDRDTQYF.

The rearrangement uses TRBV3-1 and TRBJ2-3; TRBD2 aligns across 14 bases. This CDR3 region has 17 residues. V lost 3 bases, J lost 5 bases, and 7 bases stayed unmatched. In germline, CDR1 is LGHDT, CDR2 YNNKEL (reference sequence). CDR3 sequence reads: CASSQRRGTSGGDTQYF. The CDR3, as DNA: TGTGCCAGCAGCCAGAGGCGCGGGACTAGCGGGGGAGATACGCAGTATTTT.

This clonotype was seen many times. The chain uses TRBV5-6 and TRBJ2-7; 10 bases are shared with TRBD1. J gave up 2 bases and V 4 bases, and 9 bases lay outside the gene matches. The germline V gene encodes CDR1 SGHDT and CDR2 YYEEEE. The CDR3 totals 16 residues. This chain's CDR3 is CASSTAGTGVTYEQYF. The CDR3, as DNA: TGTGCCAGCAGCACCGCCGGGACAGGGGTAACCTACGAGCAGTACTTC.